A selection of T cell receptor beta chains follows, all from one sample in a study of neoadjuvant nivolumab and ipilimumab in lung cancer. TCRdb keeps only in-frame clones here, not all; method: immunoSEQ multiplex PCR. The sample lists approximately 31,000 clones, about nine tenths occurring once. The sample here was peripheral blood, taken after neoadjuvant nivolumab, alone or with ipilimumab, at or shortly before surgery. The receptors originated from an adult with non-small cell lung cancer. Each CDR3 is given with its conserved first and last residue. A clone size is listed for some rows: how often the clone was seen (once, few, many), or a class if it is expanded.

CASSLRDYYTGELFF | TRBJ2-2 | . | TRBV5-6
CASIGGEGEKLFF | TRBJ1-4 | . | TRBV6-1
CAARRNLNSPLHF | TRBJ1-6 | few | TRBV19
CASSWGQGEKLFF | TRBJ1-4 | . | TRBV27
CASSPTGGNNSPLHF | TRBJ1-6 | . | TRBV5-1
CAISEGNRGNYGYTF | TRBJ1-2 | . | TRBV10-3
CASSPGEVPEAFF | TRBJ1-1 | . | TRBV5-1
CASKGGRSHPSEETQYF | TRBJ2-5 | . | TRBV7-8
CASSLGEGLNTEAFF | TRBJ1-1 | . | TRBV5-1
CASSLWQDPSTDTQYF | TRBJ2-3 | . | TRBV11-2
CASRDGSNQPQHF | TRBJ1-5 | few | TRBV10-2
CASSAAGTGELFF | TRBJ2-2 | . | TRBV5-1
CASSLAGGNTEAFF | TRBJ1-1 | . | TRBV11-3
CASSLGSRLENEQYF | TRBJ2-7 | . | TRBV5-4
CASSEGASYNSPLHF | TRBJ1-6 | few | TRBV19
CAISDSGQGDEKLFF | TRBJ1-4 | . | TRBV10-3
CASSSLYQETQYF | TRBJ2-5 | . | TRBV5-5